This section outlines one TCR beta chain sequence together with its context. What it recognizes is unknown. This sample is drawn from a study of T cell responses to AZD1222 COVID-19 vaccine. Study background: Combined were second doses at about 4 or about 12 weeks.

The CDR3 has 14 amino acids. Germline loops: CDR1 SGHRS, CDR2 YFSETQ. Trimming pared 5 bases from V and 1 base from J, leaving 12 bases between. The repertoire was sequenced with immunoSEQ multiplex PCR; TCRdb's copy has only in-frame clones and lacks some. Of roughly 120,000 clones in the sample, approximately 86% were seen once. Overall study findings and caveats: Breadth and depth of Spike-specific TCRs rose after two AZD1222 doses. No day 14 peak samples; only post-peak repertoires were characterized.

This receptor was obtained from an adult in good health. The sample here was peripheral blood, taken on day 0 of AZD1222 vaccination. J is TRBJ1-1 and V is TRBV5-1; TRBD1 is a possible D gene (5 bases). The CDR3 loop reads CASSFGDRNTEAFF. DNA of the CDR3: TGCGCCAGCAGTTTCGGAGACAGGAACACTGAAGCTTTCTTT.